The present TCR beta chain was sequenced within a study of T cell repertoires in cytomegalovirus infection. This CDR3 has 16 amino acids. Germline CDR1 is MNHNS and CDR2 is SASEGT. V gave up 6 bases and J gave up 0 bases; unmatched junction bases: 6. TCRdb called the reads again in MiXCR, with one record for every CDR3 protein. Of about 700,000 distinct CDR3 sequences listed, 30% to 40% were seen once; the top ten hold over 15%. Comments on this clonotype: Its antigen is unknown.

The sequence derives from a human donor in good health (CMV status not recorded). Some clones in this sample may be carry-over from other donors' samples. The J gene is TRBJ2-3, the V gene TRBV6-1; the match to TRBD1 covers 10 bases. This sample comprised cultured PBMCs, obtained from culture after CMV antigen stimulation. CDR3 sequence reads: CASRGQGFWSTDTQYF. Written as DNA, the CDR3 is TGTGCCAGCAGGGGACAGGGGTTTTGGAGCACAGATACGCAGTATTTT.